These 25 T cell receptor beta chains originate from one sample sequenced in a study of T cell changes during pregnancy in multiple sclerosis. Only in-frame clones appear in the TCRdb table, and some are missing; sequencing was by immunoSEQ multiplex PCR. The sample contains about 31,000 clones, around 89% of which appear only once. The sample was CD8+ T cells from peripheral blood mononuclear cells, taken in the second trimester of pregnancy. The receptor set was obtained from a female donor with multiple sclerosis, enrolled in a pregnancy study.

The V and J genes are TRBV19 and TRBJ2-6; TRBD1 agrees at 8 bases. The V gene's germline CDR1 is LNHDA and CDR2 SQIVND (reference sequence). The J segment lost 0 bases and the V segment lost 5 bases, leaving 3 bases of the junction unmatched. This CDR3 has 16 amino acids. CDR3 sequence reads: CASSHDRGSGANVLTF. CDR3 DNA: TGTGCCAGTAGTCACGACAGGGGCTCTGGGGCCAACGTCCTGACTTTC.

This rearrangement joins TRBV19 to TRBJ2-3; TRBD2 aligns across 8 bases. The V and J ends lost 6 bases and 4 bases, in that order; junction bases with no gene match: 6. The CDR3 extends over 14 amino acids. Germline V gene data show CDR1 as LNHDA and CDR2 as SQIVND (reference sequence). CDR3: CASSGSGGSDTQYF. The CDR3 nucleotides are TGTGCCAGTAGCGGGAGCGGGGGTTCAGATACGCAGTATTTT.

The rearrangement uses TRBV29-1 and TRBJ2-3; D might be TRBD1 (6 bases). CDR3 size: 13 residues. Germline values: CDR1 SQVTM, CDR2 ANQGSEA. V lost 6 bases and J 1 base, leaving 11 bases between the germline ends. This chain's CDR3 is CSVDKGGTDTQYF. The CDR3 region has the DNA TGCAGCGTCGATAAGGGGGGCACAGATACGCAGTATTTT.

The chain uses TRBV27 and TRBJ2-1; 9 nucleotides line up with TRBD2. The V segment lost 5 bases and the J segment 7 bases; nucleotides outside the gene matches: 6. The CDR3 extends over 14 amino acids. Germline V gives CDR1 MNHEY, CDR2 SMNVEV (reference sequence). Here the CDR3 reads CASSMGLAPNEQFF. As DNA, the CDR3 is TGTGCCAGCAGTATGGGACTAGCACCAAATGAGCAGTTCTTC.

The rearrangement uses TRBV4-2 and TRBJ2-5; 9 nucleotides agree with TRBD2. Germline V gene lookup returns CDR1 LGHNA and CDR2 YNFKEQ. V shed 4 bases and J 2 bases; nucleotides not matched to a gene: 17. The CDR3 consists of 19 residues. CDR3 coding DNA: TGTGCCAGCAGCCGGACCTGGACTAGCGCAATCCTGGGGCAAGAGACCCAGTACTTC. It codes for CASSRTWTSAILGQETQYF.

This sequence joins TRBV7-3 and TRBJ2-7, with D tentatively TRBD1 (5 bases). Germline CDR1 and CDR2: SGHTA and FQGTGA. The CDR3 is 13 residues long. Trimming removed 5 bases from V and 5 bases from J, with 13 bases in between. The CDR3 protein is CASSAKGFDEQYF. In nucleotides, the CDR3 is TGTGCCAGCAGCGCCAAGGGGTTCGACGAGCAGTACTTC. Full variable domain (rest looked up from reference TRBV7-3 and TRBJ2-7): GAGVSQTPSNKVTEKGKYVELRCDPISGHTALYWYRQSLGQGPEFLIYFQGTGAADDSGLPNDRFFAVRPEGSVSTLKIQRTERGDSAVYLCASSAKGFDEQYFGPGTRLTVT.

Here the CDR3 reads CASSISGSTYNEQFF. CDR3 nucleotide sequence: TGTGCCAGCAGCATCAGCGGATCTACCTACAATGAGCAGTTCTTC. The rearrangement joins TRBV7-9 to TRBJ2-1, with D possibly TRBD2 on 5 matching bases. V was clipped by 5 bases and J by 2 bases, with 13 bases between them. Per the germline V gene, CDR1 is SEHNR and CDR2 is FQNEAQ (reference sequence). The CDR3 totals 15 residues.

This clone has only one observation. The V and J genes are TRBV29-1 and TRBJ1-2; maybe TRBD1 (6 bases). Trimming stripped 1 base from V and 4 bases from J, with 10 bases between. Germline CDR1 is SQVTM and CDR2 is ANQGSEA. The CDR3 covers 13 residues. The CDR3 loop is CSVEGGGGYGYTF. In DNA, the CDR3 is TGCAGCGTTGAAGGGGGGGGCGGCTATGGCTACACCTTC.

The chain joins TRBV13 to TRBJ1-2; 7 nucleotides agree with TRBD1. CDR1 is PRHDT, CDR2 FYEKMQ, per germline (reference sequence). The CDR3 consists of 11 residues. V was pared by 5 bases and J by 8 bases, with 2 bases of the junction left unmatched. CDR3 amino acids: CASSGDSGYTF. The CDR3 DNA follows: TGTGCCAGCAGCGGGGACAGCGGCTACACCTTC.

The V and J genes are TRBV4-2 and TRBJ1-4; a weak D match, TRBD1 (5 bases). The germline CDR1 and CDR2 sequences are LGHNA and YNFKEQ. This CDR3 has 16 amino acids. Between the trimmed V and J ends, which lost 6 bases and 3 bases, there was a span of 17 bases. The CDR3 region has the DNA TGTGCCAGCAGTCCGCGCTCGGGAGGGGCTAATGAAAAACTGTTTTTT. This codes for CASSPRSGGANEKLFF.

This chain uses TRBV4-2 with TRBJ2-7; 11 bases line up with TRBD2. Germline CDR1 LGHNA, CDR2 YNFKEQ. The CDR3 totals 15 residues. Trimming cost V 4 bases and J 5 bases; bases outside gene matches: 7. The CDR3 spells CASSLHSGRGDEQYF. The DNA of the CDR3 is TGTGCCAGCAGCCTCCATAGCGGGAGGGGGGACGAGCAGTACTTC.

This rearrangement joins TRBV28 to TRBJ1-2; D unclear. This CDR3 region has 13 residues. In germline, CDR1 is MDHEN, CDR2 SYDVKM. With 6 bases removed from V and 8 bases from J, the gap between germline ends came to 16 bases. The CDR3 nucleotides read TGTGCCAGCAGCCCCCTGCCCCTTCAGGGCTACACCTTC. Encoded protein: CASSPLPLQGYTF.

This chain connects TRBV2 to TRBJ2-1; 8 nucleotides match TRBD2. Per germline, CDR1 SNHLY and CDR2 FYNNEI. Trimming cost V 1 base and J 7 bases; bases outside gene matches: 6. The CDR3 is 15 residues long. The chain's CDR3 is CASSEVRGRINEQFF. Written as DNA, the CDR3 is TGTGCCAGCAGTGAAGTCCGCGGGAGGATTAATGAGCAGTTCTTC.

The rearrangement uses TRBV28 and TRBJ2-7; tentative D call: TRBD1 (8 bases). Trimming removed 10 bases at V and 2 bases at J, with 18 bases between. CDR3 length: 14 residues. Looked up from germline, CDR1 is MDHEN and CDR2 is SYDVKM. CDR3 coding DNA: TGTGCCACCAAGGGGGGGACAGGTACCTACGAGCAGTACTTC. It yields the protein CATKGGTGTYEQYF. The full variable domain, in which reference TRBV28 and TRBJ2-7 provide the parts outside the CDR3, is DVKVTQSSRYLVKRTGEKVFLECVQDMDHENMFWYRQDPGLGLRLIYFSYDVKMKEKGDIPEGYSVSREKKERFSLILESASTNQTSMYLCATKGGTGTYEQYFGPGTRLTVT.

The V gene is TRBV5-1, the J gene TRBJ1-2; TRBD1 matches 7 bases. This CDR3 comprises 14 residues. Germline trimming cut 3 bases from V and 6 bases from J; bases unmatched to any gene: 8. In germline, CDR1 is SGHRS, CDR2 YFSETQ. CDR3 in DNA: TGCGCCAGCAGCTCTCAGACAGGGTATCATGGCTACACCTTC. It encodes CASSSQTGYHGYTF. The full variable domain, completed using reference TRBV5-1 and TRBJ1-2, is KAGVTQTPRYLIKTRGQQVTLSCSPISGHRSVSWYQQTPGQGLQFLFEYFSETQRNKGNFPGRFSGRQFSNSRSEMNVSTLELGDSALYLCASSSQTGYHGYTFGSGTRLTVV.

The rearrangement links TRBV7-9 to TRBJ2-1, with a possible D match to TRBD1 (5 bases). The CDR3 has 15 residues. The germline V gene has CDR1 SEHNR and CDR2 FQNEAQ (reference sequence). V shed 2 bases and J shed 5 bases, with 13 bases lying between them. The CDR3 DNA reads as TGTGCCAGCAGCTTACGTCAGGGTCCAAACAATGAGCAGTTCTTC. Protein: CASSLRQGPNNEQFF.

The chain couples TRBV5-6 to TRBJ2-5, with TRBD2 matching over 7 bases. CDR3 length: 18 residues. The ends lost 0 bases at V and 3 bases at J; junction bases unmatched: 14. Germline values: CDR1 SGHDT, CDR2 YYEEEE. The CDR3 sequence is CASSLESLGGSGEETQYF. The CDR3 nucleotides read TGTGCCAGCAGCTTGGAGTCATTGGGCGGGAGTGGCGAAGAGACCCAGTACTTC.

Only one count was recorded for this clone. V gene TRBV6-5 combines with J gene TRBJ2-1, with D possibly TRBD2 on 5 matching bases. Between the trimmed V and J ends, which lost 0 bases and 2 bases, there was a span of 11 bases. This CDR3 contains 16 residues. Germline CDR1 and CDR2: MNHEY and SVGAGI. The CDR3, as DNA: TGTGCCAGCAGTTACTCGACGGGAAAACCCTACAATGAGCAGTTCTTC. Translated: CASSYSTGKPYNEQFF.

This chain connects TRBV2 to TRBJ2-3; D gene unclear. This CDR3 has 13 amino acids. Deletions cut 2 bases from V and 6 bases from J, with 9 bases between. CDR1 SNHLY and CDR2 FYNNEI come from the germline V gene. Here the CDR3 reads CASSESTLDTQYF. CDR3 nucleotide sequence: TGTGCCAGCAGTGAATCGACACTGGATACGCAGTATTTT.

J is TRBJ2-7 and V is TRBV7-9; D gene ambiguous. Germline values: CDR1 SEHNR, CDR2 FQNEAQ (reference sequence). V was trimmed by 1 base and J by 2 bases, leaving 6 bases between them. The CDR3 runs 13 residues. CDR3 residues: CASSLELAYEQYF. Written as DNA, the CDR3 is TGTGCCAGCAGCTTAGAATTAGCCTACGAGCAGTACTTC.

The V gene is TRBV19, the J gene TRBJ2-3; D unresolved. Germline values: CDR1 LNHDA, CDR2 SQIVND (reference sequence). The CDR3 contains 15 residues. Between the trimmed V and J ends, which lost 6 bases and 2 bases, there was a span of 15 bases. CDR3 sequence: CASSWSLSHTDTQYF. CDR3 nucleotide sequence: TGTGCCAGTAGCTGGAGTTTAAGTCACACAGATACGCAGTATTTT.

This rearrangement joins TRBV7-3 to TRBJ2-2; 10 bases fit TRBD2. This CDR3 spans 15 amino acids. CDR1 and CDR2 from the germline V gene are SGHTA and FQGTGA. The V segment lost 5 bases and the J segment 4 bases; nucleotides outside the gene matches: 4. The CDR3 protein is CASSAGTSATGELFF. The CDR3 DNA reads as TGTGCCAGCAGCGCCGGGACTAGCGCCACCGGGGAGCTGTTTTTT.

This rearrangement joins TRBV5-4 to TRBJ2-7; maybe TRBD1 (6 bases). This CDR3 contains 14 residues. CDR1 SGHNT and CDR2 YYREEE come from the germline V gene (reference sequence). The V end lost 4 bases, the J end lost 5 bases, and 16 bases lay between the germline ends. DNA for the CDR3: TGTGCCAGCAGCCCGGACAGAGGAGGCGACGAGCAGTACTTC. It specifies CASSPDRGGDEQYF.

The chain joins TRBV29-1 to TRBJ2-2; the D is unclear. From germline, CDR1 is SQVTM and CDR2 ANQGSEA. The CDR3 spans 12 residues. Between the trimmed V and J ends, which lost 7 bases and 5 bases, there was a span of 11 bases. CDR3 in amino acids: CSGLERTGELFF. CDR3 sequence (DNA): TGCAGCGGCCTGGAGAGGACCGGGGAGCTGTTTTTT.

The chain carries TRBV5-4 and TRBJ2-5; perhaps TRBD1 as D (6 bases). Germline V gives CDR1 SGHNT, CDR2 YYREEE (reference sequence). Trimming pared 1 base from V and 2 bases from J, leaving 12 bases between. The CDR3 has 15 residues. CDR3 protein: CASSLKRDTQETQYF. For the CDR3, the DNA is TGTGCCAGCAGCTTGAAACGGGACACTCAAGAGACCCAGTACTTC.